One and the same sample provided the 30 T cell receptor beta chains below, sequenced in a study of shared clonotypes between healthy human individuals. Assay used: immunoSEQ multiplex PCR; TCRdb lists only in-frame clones, some missing. The profile shows 1.5 million to 1.9 million clones, 95% to 99% of them singletons. Specimen: naive CD4+ T cells sorted from blood. Indicated subset: CD45RA+ positively selected. Receptors originate from a man aged 25 to 45 in good health.

The chain links TRBV7-3 to TRBJ2-3, with D possibly being TRBD1 or TRBD2 (5 bases each). V lost 2 bases and J 7 bases, leaving 16 bases between the germline ends. The germline V gene has CDR1 SGHTA and CDR2 FQGTGA. This CDR3 has 15 amino acids. The CDR3 DNA follows: TGTGCCAGCAGCTTACAACCGGGGCAGCCCCATACGCAGTATTTT. Encoded protein: CASSLQPGQPHTQYF.

This clone was recorded only once. The gene calls are TRBV27 and TRBJ2-3, with TRBD2 matching 12 bases. CDR3 length: 17 residues. The germline gives CDR1 MNHEY, CDR2 SMNVEV (reference sequence). The J segment lost 0 bases and the V segment lost 3 bases, leaving 4 bases of the junction unmatched. Written as DNA, the CDR3 is TGTGCCAGCAGTTTTTCCGGACTAGCGGGGAGCACAGATACGCAGTATTTT. Its translation: CASSFSGLAGSTDTQYF.

The chain couples TRBV28 to TRBJ2-1; D might be TRBD1 or TRBD2, each matching 5 bases. Germline V lookup: CDR1 MDHEN, CDR2 SYDVKM. Trimming shortened V by 10 bases and J by 7 bases, and 14 bases separated the two germline ends. The CDR3 totals 12 residues. Written as DNA, the CDR3 is TGTGCCATGGGACCGACCCTAAATGAGCAGTTCTTC. It codes for CAMGPTLNEQFF.

The chain uses TRBV15 and TRBJ2-7; 7 nucleotides agree with TRBD1. Germline values: CDR1 LNHNV, CDR2 YYDKDF (reference sequence). V shed 2 bases, J shed 1 base, and the junction held 8 bases outside the gene matches. The CDR3 has 16 amino acids. For the CDR3, the DNA is TGTGCCACCAGCAGACCCGGGACAGCCTTTTCCTACGAGCAGTACTTC. Translated: CATSRPGTAFSYEQYF.

The chain couples TRBV27 to TRBJ2-2; 8 positions match TRBD2. CDR3 length: 18 amino acids. V trimming: 1 base; J trimming: 0 bases; junction bases outside the gene matches: 7. The germline V gene has CDR1 MNHEY and CDR2 SMNVEV (reference sequence). The CDR3: CASSLLGGRQTNTGELFF. Here the CDR3 DNA reads TGTGCCAGCAGTTTATTAGGCGGGAGGCAAACGAACACCGGGGAGCTGTTTTTT.

V usage is TRBV9 and J usage is TRBJ2-1; 9 nucleotides line up with TRBD2. There are 16 residues in the CDR3. V gave up 5 bases and J gave up 5 bases; unmatched junction bases: 11. From germline, CDR1 is SGDLS and CDR2 YYNGEE. The CDR3 coding sequence is TGTGCCAGCAGACCAGATCCGGGACTAGCCGACAATGAGCAGTTCTTC. Translation: CASRPDPGLADNEQFF. The whole variable domain, remainder taken from reference TRBV9 and TRBJ2-1, is DSGVTQTPKHLITATGQRVTLRCSPRSGDLSVYWYQQSLDQGLQFLIQYYNGEERAKGNILERFSAQQFPDLHSELNLSSLELGDSALYFCASRPDPGLADNEQFFGPGTRLTVL.

This chain connects TRBV2 to TRBJ2-2; 9 bases agree with TRBD2. Germline CDR1 reads SNHLY; CDR2 reads FYNNEI. The V gene end was trimmed by 6 bases and the J gene end by 6 bases; junction bases not matched to a gene: 11. The CDR3 contains 16 residues. The CDR3 coding sequence is TGTGCCAGCAGCTTTCGGGGACTAGCAGGCGCCGGGGAGCTGTTTTTT. Its protein is CASSFRGLAGAGELFF.

The table lists this clone with a count of one. The chain carries TRBV6-1 and TRBJ2-5; tentatively, D is TRBD1 (6 bases). CDR3 length: 20 amino acids. Germline loops: CDR1 MNHNS, CDR2 SASEGT. V lost 2 bases, J lost 3 bases, and 28 bases lay in between. Written as DNA, the CDR3 is TGTGCCAGCAGTGAAATTCATGGGGCCGCCGGACAGCCTGAAAAAGAGACCCAGTACTTC. It is translated as CASSEIHGAAGQPEKETQYF.

J is TRBJ2-1 and V is TRBV5-1; TRBD2 aligns across 8 bases. The length of the CDR3 is 16 residues. Per germline, CDR1 SGHRS and CDR2 YFSETQ. The V and J ends lost 0 bases and 5 bases, in that order; junction bases with no gene match: 7. CDR3 in DNA: TGCGCCAGCAGCTTGGTGTCTAGCGGGCTGAACAATGAGCAGTTCTTC. This sequence encodes CASSLVSSGLNNEQFF.

The V call is TRBV14, the J call TRBJ2-1; D is perhaps TRBD2 (6 bases). This CDR3 spans 18 amino acids. CDR1 and CDR2 from the germline V gene are SGHDN and FVKESK. The V end lost 1 base, the J end lost 0 bases, and 16 bases lay between the germline ends. CDR3 bases: TGTGCCAGCAGCCAAGGCCCGGGACTCAAAAGCTCCTACAATGAGCAGTTCTTC. Translating gives CASSQGPGLKSSYNEQFF.

The chain joins TRBV6-1 to TRBJ2-7; 7 nucleotides match TRBD1. The germline CDR1 and CDR2 sequences are MNHNS and SASEGT. CDR3 length: 14 residues. After removal of 4 bases from V and 6 bases from J, the junction contained 9 bases not matched to a gene. Here the CDR3 DNA reads TGTGCCAGCAGTGCACTACACGCAGGGGGCGAGCAGTACTTC. This encodes CASSALHAGGEQYF.

V and J are TRBV7-2 and TRBJ2-5, with D uncertain. V was clipped by 5 bases and J by 3 bases, with 10 bases between them. The CDR3 covers 13 residues. CDR1 and CDR2 from the germline V gene are SGHTA and FQGNSA. Here the CDR3 reads CASSRAWEETQYF. The CDR3 DNA follows: TGTGCCAGCAGCCGGGCGTGGGAAGAGACCCAGTACTTC.

The V gene is TRBV9, the J gene TRBJ1-4; TRBD1 might be the D (5 bases). From germline, CDR1 is SGDLS and CDR2 YYNGEE. Trimming took off 0 bases at V and 4 bases at J, with 10 bases between the two ends. The length of the CDR3 is 15 residues. As DNA, the CDR3 is TGTGCCAGCAGCGTAGGCTCAGGGCTTAATGAAAAACTGTTTTTT. Its protein product is CASSVGSGLNEKLFF.

The sample holds one count of this clone. The sample has other DNA sequences that encode this CDR3 too. V is TRBV5-1 and J is TRBJ2-7, with a possible D match to TRBD2 (5 bases). CDR3 length equals 14 residues. V was shortened by 0 bases and J by 3 bases, with 10 bases between the two germline ends. Germline CDR1 SGHRS, CDR2 YFSETQ. CDR3 loop: CASSLEAGLYEQYF. CDR3 in DNA: TGCGCCAGCAGCTTGGAAGCAGGACTCTACGAGCAGTACTTC.

The V call is TRBV6-4, the J call TRBJ1-2; 9 nucleotides align to TRBD1. The CDR3 runs to 15 residues. J gave up 7 bases and V 6 bases, and 12 bases lay outside the gene matches. CDR1 MRHNA and CDR2 SNTAGT come from the germline V gene. CDR3 DNA sequence: TGTGCCAGCAGCTCCTCGGGACAGGGCAGGTTTGGCTACACCTTC. Protein product: CASSSSGQGRFGYTF.

The rearrangement joins TRBV9 to TRBJ2-2; 8 bases match TRBD1. The CDR3 totals 14 residues. From germline, CDR1 is SGDLS and CDR2 YYNGEE. With V trimmed by 4 bases and J by 9 bases, 8 bases remained unmatched. CDR3 sequence: CASSIRQGSRELFF. In DNA, the CDR3 is TGTGCCAGCAGCATACGACAGGGGTCCAGGGAGCTGTTTTTT.

The chain has TRBV28 and TRBJ2-5; 7 nucleotides line up with TRBD2. CDR1 is MDHEN, CDR2 SYDVKM, per germline. This CDR3 spans 12 amino acids. J lost 4 bases, V lost 8 bases, and 4 bases had no gene match. For the CDR3, the DNA is TGTGCCAGCTCGACTAGCAGAGAGACCCAGTACTTC. Amino acids: CASSTSRETQYF.

The chain joins TRBV27 to TRBJ1-2; maybe TRBD1 (5 bases). The CDR3 contains 14 residues. V lost 4 bases and J 4 bases, leaving 13 bases between the germline ends. Germline CDR1 reads MNHEY; CDR2 reads SMNVEV (reference sequence). The DNA for the CDR3 is TGTGCCAGCAGTTCCCGACAGCTTACCTATGGCTACACCTTC. Translating it yields CASSSRQLTYGYTF.

The chain employs TRBV7-3 and TRBJ2-1, with TRBD1 identical over 11 bases. Germline-derived CDR1 and CDR2 are SGHTA and FQGTGA. Unmatched junction bases numbered 3, after V lost 4 bases and J lost 4 bases. The CDR3 length is 15 residues. The CDR3 sequence: CASSWTGGAYNEQFF. The CDR3, as DNA: TGTGCCAGCAGCTGGACAGGGGGCGCTTACAATGAGCAGTTCTTC.

The chain combines TRBV7-2 with TRBJ2-1; D gene ambiguous. The germline CDR1 and CDR2 sequences are SGHTA and FQGNSA. This CDR3 is built from 15 residues. V lost 4 bases and J lost 0, with 10 bases in between. CDR3 in amino acids: CASSSPLGSYNEQFF. In DNA, the CDR3 is TGTGCCAGCAGCTCCCCTCTTGGCTCCTACAATGAGCAGTTCTTC.

The CDR3 nucleotides are TGCGCCAGCATGGGACCACTAAACACCGGGGAGCTGTTTTTT. Translation gives CASMGPLNTGELFF. The rearrangement joins TRBV5-1 to TRBJ2-2; tentatively, D is TRBD1 or TRBD2 (5 bases each). This CDR3 has 14 residues. Germline V gene sequence: CDR1 SGHRS, CDR2 YFSETQ. Trimming shortened V by 6 bases and J by 2 bases, and 11 bases separated the two germline ends.

This chain joins TRBV10-3 and TRBJ2-7; possible D gene TRBD2, 6 bases. CDR3 length: 18 residues. CDR1 and CDR2 (germline): ENHRY, SYGVKD. V was clipped by 2 bases and J by 0 bases, with 20 bases between them. CDR3 in DNA: TGTGCCATCAGTGAGCCGATTAGCGGAGGCGCCCCCTCCTACGAGCAGTACTTC. It encodes CAISEPISGGAPSYEQYF.

The V call is TRBV12-2, the J call TRBJ2-3. TRBV12-2 is noted as a pseudogene. CDR3 size: 19 residues. CDR3 DNA: TGTGCAAGTCGCTTAGGAGCCCAGAGGCAGGAGCTAAGCACAGATACGCAGTATTTT. Protein product: CASRLGAQRQELSTDTQYF.

The V call is TRBV18, the J call TRBJ2-3; TRBD2 is a possible D gene (6 bases). V was cut by 2 bases and J by 6 bases, with 12 bases left in between. CDR3 length equals 14 residues. The germline V gene encodes CDR1 KGHSH and CDR2 LQKENI. CDR3 sequence reads: CASSPMVGGDTQYF. DNA for the CDR3: TGTGCCAGCTCACCAATGGTAGGAGGGGATACGCAGTATTTT. The complete variable domain, with remaining parts taken from reference TRBV18 and TRBJ2-3, reads NAGVMQNPRHLVRRRGQEARLRCSPMKGHSHVYWYRQLPEEGLKFMVYLQKENIIDESGMPKERFSAEFPKEGPSILRIQQVVRGDSAAYFCASSPMVGGDTQYFGPGTRLTVL.

This clone appeared a single time. The chain has TRBV9 and TRBJ2-7; TRBD1 aligns across 8 bases. The CDR3 runs to 18 residues. The V gene end was trimmed by 0 bases and the J gene end by 1 base; junction bases not matched to a gene: 12. Germline V gives CDR1 SGDLS, CDR2 YYNGEE. CDR3 loop: CASSVGTGNRALSYEQYF. The CDR3 coding sequence is TGTGCCAGCAGCGTAGGGACAGGGAACCGGGCCCTTTCCTACGAGCAGTACTTC.

The rearrangement joins TRBV19 to TRBJ1-3, with 7 bases aligning to TRBD1. The ends lost 7 bases at V and 0 bases at J; junction bases unmatched: 15. Germline values: CDR1 LNHDA, CDR2 SQIVND (reference sequence). There are 18 residues in the CDR3. CDR3 coding DNA: TGTGCCAGTACTAAGGGGGCAACAGGGGTGAACTCTGGAAACACCATATATTTT. This codes for CASTKGATGVNSGNTIYF.

The chain couples TRBV6-4 to TRBJ1-2, with D possibly matching TRBD1 (6 bases). Trimming stripped 6 bases from V and 4 bases from J, with 12 bases between. From germline, CDR1 is MRHNA and CDR2 SNTAGT. The CDR3 consists of 13 residues. The CDR3 spells CASSLTGTYGYTF. The CDR3 DNA reads as TGTGCCAGCAGCTTAACAGGGACCTATGGCTACACCTTC.

The rearrangement links TRBV30 to TRBJ2-7; D may match TRBD1 or TRBD2 (5 bases each). V was clipped by 0 bases and J by 6 bases, with 9 bases between them. Germline values: CDR1 GTSNPN, CDR2 SVGIG (reference sequence). The CDR3 consists of 12 residues. CDR3 loop: CAWSVGAGEQYF. The CDR3 bases are TGTGCCTGGAGTGTAGGGGCGGGCGAGCAGTACTTC.

This sequence joins TRBV30 and TRBJ2-7, with unresolved D. Per germline, CDR1 GTSNPN and CDR2 SVGIG (reference sequence). V lost 3 bases, J lost 6 bases, and 12 bases lay in between. CDR3 length: 12 amino acids. In DNA form, the CDR3 reads TGTGCCTGGAGGCCTGGGCCGGGCGAGCAGTACTTC. Its protein is CAWRPGPGEQYF.

The chain joins TRBV13 to TRBJ2-2; tentatively, D is TRBD2 (6 bases). Trimming took 5 bases from V and 1 from J, leaving 17 bases between them. The CDR3 is made up of 17 amino acids. The germline V gene encodes CDR1 PRHDT and CDR2 FYEKMQ (reference sequence). The CDR3 is CASSPALGRGNTGELFF. The CDR3 DNA reads as TGTGCCAGCAGCCCAGCGCTGGGGCGGGGGAACACCGGGGAGCTGTTTTTT.